A selection of T cell receptor beta chains follows, all from one sample in a study of OX40 agonist ivuxolimab in advanced cancers. The assay was immunoSEQ multiplex PCR, and TCRdb's table has in-frame clones only and misses some. The data show tens of thousands of clones, over 75% seen once. Sequencing used CD4+ or CD8+ T cells sorted from blood, obtained in a trial of the OX40 agonist ivuxolimab. Receptors originate from an adult with an advanced solid tumor such as melanoma, head and neck, liver or kidney cancer. CDR3s include the opening cysteine and the closing phenylalanine or tryptophan. D genes are given only for firm matches. Only some rows state a clone size, as once, few, many or a class for expanded clones.

TRBV4-1	.	.	14	TRBJ1-2	CASSPRYSNDGYTF	TGCGCCAGCAGCCCCAGATACTCGAACGATGGCTACACCTTC
TRBV4-1	.	.	13	TRBJ2-7	CASSQVQRDEQYF	TGCGCCAGCAGCCAAGTCCAGCGGGACGAGCAGTACTTC
TRBV11-3	.	.	16	TRBJ2-3	CASSSPQTETTDTQYF	TGTGCCAGCAGCTCACCCCAGACAGAAACCACAGATACGCAGTATTTT
TRBV29-1	once	.	13	TRBJ1-2	CSVESQDLPVGTF	TGCAGCGTTGAATCCCAGGATCTCCCTGTAGGCACCTTC
TRBV29-1	.	TRBD1	14	TRBJ2-3	CSVNRDRGTDTQYF	TGCAGCGTTAACCGGGACAGGGGTACAGATACGCAGTATTTT
TRBV4-2	.	TRBD1	18	TRBJ1-1	CASSQDYSGQAFFTEAFF	TGTGCCAGCAGCCAAGATTATTCGGGACAGGCCTTTTTTACTGAAGCTTTCTTT
TRBV5-8	.	TRBD2	17	TRBJ2-3	CASSFPGLAGYTDTQYF	TGTGCCAGCAGCTTCCCGGGACTAGCGGGGTATACAGATACGCAGTATTTT
TRBV27	.	.	13	TRBJ1-1	CASSLRGTAEAFF	TGTGCCAGCAGTTTAAGAGGTACAGCTGAAGCTTTCTTT
TRBV5-6	.	TRBD1	16	TRBJ1-1	CASSLAPYRGHTEAFF	TGTGCCAGCAGCTTGGCCCCGTACAGGGGACACACTGAAGCTTTCTTT
TRBV6-6	.	.	15	TRBJ1-2	CAGSYGPGDNYGYTF	TGTGCCGGCAGTTACGGCCCTGGGGATAACTATGGCTACACCTTC
TRBV11-3	.	TRBD1	14	TRBJ1-6	CASRSGTDGSPLHF	TGTGCCAGCAGATCCGGGACAGATGGATCACCCCTCCACTTT
TRBV4-3	once	TRBD1	15	TRBJ1-2	CASSRRTGRDYGYTF	TGCGCCAGCAGCCGTCGGACAGGGCGCGACTATGGCTACACCTTC
TRBV5-1	few	TRBD2	16	TRBJ2-7	CASSLDKGGSSYEQYF	TGCGCCAGCAGCTTGGATAAGGGAGGGAGCTCCTACGAGCAGTACTTC
TRBV7-8	.	.	13	TRBJ2-3	CASSLELVNTQYF	TGTGCCAGCAGCTTAGAACTAGTTAATACGCAGTATTTT
TRBV11-2	.	.	13	TRBJ2-2	CASSLGLTGELFF	TGTGCCAGCAGCTTAGGGCTCACCGGGGAGCTGTTTTTT
TRBV15	.	.	14	TRBJ1-2	CATSRRTANYGYTF	TGTGCCACCAGCAGACGGACAGCCAACTATGGCTACACCTTC
TRBV5-5	.	.	16	TRBJ2-3	CASSLSTGVSFYTQYF	TGTGCCAGCAGCTTGTCAACGGGAGTTTCGTTTTATACGCAGTATTTT
TRBV6-1	.	.	12	TRBJ2-1	CASRGGYNEQFF	TGTGCCAGTAGAGGTGGCTACAATGAGCAGTTCTTC
TRBV6-6	.	.	12	TRBJ1-2	CASTASGFGYAF	TGTGCCAGCACAGCCTCAGGTTTTGGCTACGCCTTC
TRBV7-2	.	.	12	TRBJ1-1	CASSPRRTEAFF	TGTGCCAGCAGCCCCCGTCGCACTGAAGCTTTCTTT
TRBV5-1	once	TRBD1	14	TRBJ1-2	CASSGTGSYYGYTF	TGCGCCAGTTCCGGGACAGGTTCCTACTATGGCTACACCTTC
TRBV6-5	.	.	16	TRBJ2-3	CASSYSIVGGSDTQYF	TGTGCCAGCAGTTACTCGATCGTGGGAGGCTCAGATACGCAGTATTTT
TRBV7-2	.	TRBD1	17	TRBJ1-2	CASRRSHTGVEVQGYTF	TGTGCCAGCAGGCGCTCACACACAGGGGTGGAGGTACAGGGCTACACCTTC
TRBV30	.	.	11	TRBJ1-3	CAWSWDETQYF	TGTGCCTGGAGTTGGGATGAGACCCAATATTTT
TRBV9	.	.	13	TRBJ2-5	CASNPNGQETQYF	TGTGCCAGCAACCCCAACGGCCAAGAGACCCAGTACTTC
TRBV27	.	.	11	TRBJ2-1	CASSHYNEQFF	TGTGCCAGCAGTCATTACAATGAGCAGTTCTTC
TRBV5-1	.	.	14	TRBJ1-2	CASSLLDTSYGYTF	TGCGCCAGCAGCTTGCTGGACACCAGCTATGGCTACACCTTC
TRBV7-3	.	TRBD2	15	TRBJ2-2	CASSPNSGSDGELFF	TGTGCCAGCAGCCCCAATAGCGGGAGCGACGGGGAGCTGTTTTTT
TRBV18	.	.	13	TRBJ1-1	CASSQGYGEEAFF	TGTGCCAGCTCGCAGGGGTACGGGGAGGAAGCTTTCTTT
TRBV15	.	.	13	TRBJ1-5	CATSRSPNQPQHF	TGTGCCACCAGCAGGAGCCCGAATCAGCCCCAGCATTTT
TRBV9	.	TRBD1	16	TRBJ1-6	CASSVTGTGENSPLHF	TGTGCCAGCAGCGTCACCGGGACAGGTGAAAATTCACCCCTCCACTTT
TRBV18	.	TRBD1	15	TRBJ1-6	CASSGGTGTNSPLHF	TGTGCCAGCTCCGGAGGGACAGGGACTAATTCACCCCTCCACTTT
TRBV2	.	.	16	TRBJ1-2	CASRNLMGNLNYGYTF	TGTGCCAGCAGGAATTTAATGGGGAACTTAAACTATGGCTACACCTTC
TRBV27	.	.	14	TRBJ1-6	CASGVPSYNSPLHF	TGTGCCAGTGGAGTTCCCTCCTATAATTCACCCCTCCACTTT
TRBV9	.	.	13	TRBJ2-5	CASSARQGETQYF	TGTGCCAGCAGCGCCCGCCAGGGGGAGACCCAGTACTTC
TRBV7-9	.	TRBD2	19	TRBJ2-1	CASSPAPRLAGGQAVEQFF	TGTGCCAGCAGCCCCGCCCCCCGACTAGCGGGAGGCCAAGCAGTTGAGCAGTTCTTC
TRBV27	.	.	17	TRBJ2-6	CASSLFGGGAGANVLTF	TGTGCCAGCAGTTTATTCGGGGGTGGGGCTGGGGCCAACGTCCTGACTTTC
TRBV28	.	TRBD1	17	TRBJ1-5	CASSLLKGAGSNQPQHF	TGTGCCAGCAGTTTATTAAAGGGGGCAGGTAGCAATCAGCCCCAGCATTTT
TRBV18	.	.	14	TRBJ1-1	CASSPLGANTEAFF	TGTGCCAGCTCACCACTGGGGGCGAACACTGAAGCTTTCTTT
TRBV7-3	.	TRBD2	15	TRBJ2-3	CASSLIVGGIDTQYF	TGTGCCAGCAGCTTAATCGTGGGAGGGATAGATACGCAGTATTTT
TRBV18	.	.	14	TRBJ1-2	CASSPGRGIYGYTF	TGTGCCAGCTCCCCAGGACGGGGGATCTATGGCTACACCTTC
TRBV25-1	.	TRBD1	16	TRBJ2-7	CASSEYGQGARYEQYF	TGTGCCAGCAGTGAATATGGACAGGGGGCGCGCTACGAGCAGTACTTC
TRBV19	once	.	17	TRBJ2-3	CASSESGGPWGSDTQYF	TGTGCCAGTAGTGAAAGTGGCGGGCCTTGGGGTTCAGATACGCAGTATTTT
TRBV6-5	.	.	15	TRBJ1-1	CASSYMLRPGTEAFF	TGTGCCAGCAGTTACATGCTCAGACCTGGCACTGAAGCTTTCTTT
TRBV10-3	.	.	15	TRBJ2-5	CAISESPLVLETQYF	TGTGCCATCAGTGAGTCTCCACTAGTTTTAGAGACCCAGTACTTC